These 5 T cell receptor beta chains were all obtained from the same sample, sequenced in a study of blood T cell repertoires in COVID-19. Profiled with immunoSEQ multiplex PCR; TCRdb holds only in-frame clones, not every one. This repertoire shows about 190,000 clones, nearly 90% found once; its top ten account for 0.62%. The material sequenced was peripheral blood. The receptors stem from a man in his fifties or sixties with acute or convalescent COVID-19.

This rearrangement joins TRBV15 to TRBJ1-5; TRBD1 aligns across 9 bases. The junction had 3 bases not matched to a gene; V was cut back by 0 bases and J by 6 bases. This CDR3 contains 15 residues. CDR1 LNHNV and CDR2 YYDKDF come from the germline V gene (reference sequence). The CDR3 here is CATSRDGQGSQPQHF. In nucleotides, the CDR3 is TGTGCCACCAGCAGAGACGGACAGGGGAGTCAGCCCCAGCATTTT.

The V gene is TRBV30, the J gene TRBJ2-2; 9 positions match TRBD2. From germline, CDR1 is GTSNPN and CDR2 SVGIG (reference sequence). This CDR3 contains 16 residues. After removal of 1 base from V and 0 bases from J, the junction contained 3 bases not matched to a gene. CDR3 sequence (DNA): TGTGCCTGGAGTGGAGTAGCGGGAGCGAACACCGGGGAGCTGTTTTTT. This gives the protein CAWSGVAGANTGELFF.

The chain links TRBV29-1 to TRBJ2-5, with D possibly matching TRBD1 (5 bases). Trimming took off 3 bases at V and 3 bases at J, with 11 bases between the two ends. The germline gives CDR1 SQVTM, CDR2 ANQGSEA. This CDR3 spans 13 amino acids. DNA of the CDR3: TGCAGCGTTGACCGCAGGGAAGAAGAGACCCAGTACTTC. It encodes CSVDRREEETQYF.

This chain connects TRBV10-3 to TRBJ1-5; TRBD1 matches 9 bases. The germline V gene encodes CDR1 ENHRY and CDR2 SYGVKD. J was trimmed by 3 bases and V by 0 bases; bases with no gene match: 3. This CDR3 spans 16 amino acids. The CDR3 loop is CAISESNRGPNQPQHF. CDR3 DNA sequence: TGTGCCATCAGTGAGTCGAACAGGGGGCCCAATCAGCCCCAGCATTTT.

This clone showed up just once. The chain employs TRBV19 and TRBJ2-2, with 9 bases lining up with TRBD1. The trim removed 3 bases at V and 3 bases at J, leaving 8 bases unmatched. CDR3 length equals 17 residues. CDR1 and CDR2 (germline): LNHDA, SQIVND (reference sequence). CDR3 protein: CASSIGYRGPDTGELFF. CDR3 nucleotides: TGTGCCAGTAGTATTGGATACAGGGGGCCCGACACCGGGGAGCTGTTTTTT.